This paragraph covers one T cell receptor (beta chain) sequence. Antigen unknown. These data come from a study of breast tumors, draining lymph nodes, adjacent tissues. The study's findings and limits: Compared with lymph nodes, tumors were less diverse; compared with nontumor tissue, more. That most tumor T cells come from lymph nodes remained unproven. Most tumor T cells seemingly derive from lymph node, then expand in tumor.

The CDR3 length is 14 residues. The germline CDR1 and CDR2 sequences are SEHNR and FQNEAQ (reference sequence). V was clipped by 5 bases and J by 5 bases; unmatched bases: 6. TCRdb processed the multiplex PCR reads anew with MiXCR; each CDR3 protein has one entry. Here the sample spans approximately 140,000 distinct CDR3 sequences, about 31% being singletons. Samples came from axillary lymph nodes draining the breast cancer. The material sequenced was axillary lymph node tissue. This receptor was identified in a female donor with breast cancer. Some clones in this sample may be carry-over from other donors' samples. V and J are TRBV7-9 and TRBJ2-5, with 9 bases fitting TRBD1. The DNA for the CDR3 is TGTGCCAGCAGCACAACAGGGGGCAGGGAGACCCAGTACTTC. It is translated as CASSTTGGRETQYF.